This TCR beta chain derives from a study of blood T cells in healthy people across ages. About the research overall: When template switching was applied, about one barcoded beta molecule was captured per two T cells. Overall study findings and caveats: Both higher diversity and more naive CD4+ cells marked long-lived donors when set against aged donors.

CDR3 length equals 15 residues. The V and J ends lost 5 bases and 7 bases, in that order; junction bases with no gene match: 9. Note on this clonotype: The antigen is not known.

A J-beta primer mix and a sample-barcoded 5' primer were used in a second PCR of roughly 7 to 12 cycles. Each cDNA molecule received a tag from a template-switch adaptor that had 12 random nucleotides. TCRdb called the 5' RACE reads again in MiXCR, with one record for every CDR3 protein. This table has over a million distinct CDR3 sequences, under 30% appearing once. These same records also appear under a second study, on T cells of mothers and their children. That work adds: For cDNA synthesis, the complete extracted RNA was used (1.5 ug per 15 ul).

The chain uses TRBV12-3 or TRBV12-4 and TRBJ2-5; TRBD2 matches at 11 bases. The sequencing sample was made of blood. The sequence was obtained from a girl aged 2-10 years in good health. The DNA of the CDR3 is TGTGCCAGCAGTCCCCATAGCGGGAGGGATGGGACCCAGTACTTC. It is translated as CASSPHSGRDGTQYF.